This entry is about one TCR beta chain. Original analysis: It was from reference gene primer amplification that nucleated cell counts were estimated. Produced via immunoSEQ multiplex PCR; TCRdb's table is partial and in-frame only. V, J and clone size are those of that table, while D and trimming were read from the DNA. Altogether 100,000 to 150,000 clones are present, 70% to 90% being singletons, with the ten largest covering under 4.5%. This specimen belongs to a study of blood T cell repertoires in COVID-19. Background on the study: Some COVID-19 samples were acute and others convalescent; all came from the United States, Italy and Spain. T cells, B-cell-depleted T cells, or PBMCs supplied cDNA or gDNA.

V dropped 5 bases and J dropped 4; count of bases not matched to a gene: 11. CDR1 and CDR2 (germline): SGHAT, FQNNGV. The CDR3 is made up of 15 amino acids. This sequence originates from a woman in her fifties or sixties with acute or convalescent COVID-19. The chain recombines TRBV11-2 with TRBJ2-7, with TRBD1 matching over 7 bases. The specimen sequenced was peripheral blood. CDR3 region: CASSLGPGTEYEQYF. Written as DNA, the CDR3 is TGTGCCAGCAGCCTAGGTCCCGGGACAGAATACGAGCAGTACTTC.